These T cell receptor beta chains were read from a single sample in a study of cytomegalovirus exposure and HLA in healthy donors. Clones were sequenced by immunoSEQ multiplex PCR, and TCRdb holds only the in-frame ones, with some missing. The sample shows 150,000 to 200,000 clones, around 86% of them seen only once. The specimen was PBMCs. The receptors shown here come from a man aged 45-60 years in good health and CMV-seropositive. CDR3s leave out the opening cysteine and the closing phenylalanine or tryptophan.

v_gene,len,j_gene,CDR3aa
TRBV28,13,TRBJ1-2,ASSFPITGGYGYT
TRBV6-6,13,TRBJ1-2,ASSYGRDSNYGYT
TRBV19,11,TRBJ2-1,ASSSYSAGEQF
TRBV9,13,TRBJ2-2,ASSAQDRAYGELF
TRBV5-4,11,TRBJ1-1,ASSIDRNTEAF
TRBV7-2,12,TRBJ2-7,ASSPTSGAIEQY
TRBV5-4,14,TRBJ2-3,ASRGQTGRSTDTQY
TRBV11-1,12,TRBJ2-1,ASSFSSSYNEQF
TRBV10-3,11,TRBJ2-7,AITGQGSNEQY
TRBV2,12,TRBJ2-2,ARAPSGRPGELF
TRBV18,14,TRBJ1-4,ASSSNTGAYNEKLF
TRBV7-9,14,TRBJ2-7,SSSFTGPSVTYEQY
TRBV7-2,14,TRBJ2-5,ASSQQQGEVGETQY
TRBV5-1,12,TRBJ2-7,ASSLGTGIYEQY
TRBV6-1,15,TRBJ1-5,ASSEGPSQVGNQPQH
TRBV14,16,TRBJ1-6,ASSHRTGPSSYNSPLH
TRBV5-1,11,TRBJ1-2,ASSLGQTYGYT
TRBV21-1,16,TRBJ1-1,ASSLPLGGRKWNTEAF
TRBV28,12,TRBJ1-1,ASSFWSGQGEAF
TRBV6-5,13,TRBJ2-7,ASKSWASGEYEQY
TRBV7-9,13,TRBJ1-3,ASSSAGGGGNTIY
TRBV7-6,12,TRBJ1-5,ASSLGGAGQPQH
TRBV6-6,12,TRBJ2-7,ASSYTTDSYEQY
TRBV27,13,TRBJ2-1,ASIIRTSGYNEQF
TRBV27,12,TRBJ2-7,ASSLRGRVSEQY
TRBV18,12,TRBJ1-1,ASSLGQAASEAF
TRBV11-1,12,TRBJ2-7,ASSVGRGSYEQY
TRBV6-4,14,TRBJ2-3,ASSDRSSLGTDTQY
TRBV19,13,TRBJ2-3,ASTQSSGGVDTQY
TRBV6-6,12,TRBJ1-2,ASRAQGDIYGYT
TRBV9,13,TRBJ2-3,ASSVSRGGTDTQY
TRBV7-9,13,TRBJ2-2,ASSPTAGATGELF
TRBV12-5,11,TRBJ1-2,ASGLQGFHGYT
TRBV7-9,12,TRBJ1-5,ASSPQGAVQPQH
TRBV19,9,TRBJ1-1,ASRFAGEAF
TRBV27,14,TRBJ1-6,ASSPGTGGNNSPLH
TRBV15,13,TRBJ1-2,ATSRDIAGNYGYT
TRBV4-3,13,TRBJ1-5,ASSQTPYSNQPQH
TRBV18,15,TRBJ2-1,ASSPLGTSGGAGEQF
TRBV6-5,13,TRBJ2-5,ASSSGLAGEETQY
TRBV7-9,13,TRBJ2-2,ASSPQIRSTGELF
TRBV7-9,14,TRBJ2-7,ASSSTSGTSSYEQY
TRBV11-2,13,TRBJ2-7,ASSLRSGESYEQY
TRBV28,12,TRBJ1-3,ASSFRVSGNTIY
TRBV19,14,TRBJ2-2,ASADRLAENTGELF
TRBV28,13,TRBJ2-7,ASSPRDRGLDEQY
TRBV18,12,TRBJ2-7,ASSPIAGRYEQY
TRBV15,12,TRBJ2-4,ATSMPGVANIQY